This T cell receptor (beta chain) came from a study of T cells of healthy individuals. This clonotype was seen a handful of times. TCRdb re-derived calls from the 5' RACE reads in MiXCR, one entry per CDR3 protein. Of 85,000 to 100,000 distinct CDR3 sequences listed, about 16% are singletons. The source is a human donor in good health.

CDR3 bases: TGTGCCAGCAGCTTAGGGGGTAAAGGGCAGTACTTC. Its protein product is CASSLGGKGQYF. This chain connects TRBV11-2 to TRBJ2-7; no firm D call. Germline-derived CDR1 and CDR2 are SGHAT and FQNNGV. The V gene lost 1 base and the J gene lost 9 bases, with 10 bases spanning the gap. The CDR3 runs 12 residues.